This record looks at one TCR beta chain sequence and its context. Antigen unknown. These data belong to a study of T cells in Graves' hyperthyroidism and ophthalmopathy. Findings of the study overall: Most thyroid clonotypes with frequency above 0.001 were detected in blood. In the analysis, a 13 V-J model separated ophthalmopathy from stable hyperthyroidism.

The CDR3 covers 15 residues. Germline values: CDR1 DFQATT, CDR2 SNEGSKA (reference sequence). Disease duration under 2 months; hyperthyroidism patients were aged 18 to 65. Amplification of TCR beta CDR3 regions was performed using RNA transcripts as template. First-round RT-PCR targeting the TCR CDR3 was performed with the HTBI primer set. TCRdb recomputed calls from the multiplex PCR reads with MiXCR, one row per CDR3 protein. This table has 550,000 to 600,000 distinct CDR3 sequences, approximately 16% appearing once. V usage is TRBV20-1 and J usage is TRBJ2-5, with 12 bases aligning to TRBD2. This receptor was obtained from a woman under 30 with Graves' hyperthyroidism. Source material: blood. The DNA of the CDR3 is TGCACAGGGACTAGCGGGCCTATACCCCAAGAGACCCAGTACTTC. This gives the protein CTGTSGPIPQETQYF.